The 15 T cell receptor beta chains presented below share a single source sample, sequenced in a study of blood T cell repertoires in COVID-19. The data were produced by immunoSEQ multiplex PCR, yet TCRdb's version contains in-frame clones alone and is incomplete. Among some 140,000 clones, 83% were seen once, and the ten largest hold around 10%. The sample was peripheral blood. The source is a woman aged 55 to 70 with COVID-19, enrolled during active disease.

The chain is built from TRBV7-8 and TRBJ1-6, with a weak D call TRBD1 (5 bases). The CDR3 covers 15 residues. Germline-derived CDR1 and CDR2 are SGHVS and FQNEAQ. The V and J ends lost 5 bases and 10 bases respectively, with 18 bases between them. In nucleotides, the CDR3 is TGTGCCAGCAGCCCTCGGGGGATGGCGGAATCACCCCTCCACTTT. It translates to CASSPRGMAESPLHF.

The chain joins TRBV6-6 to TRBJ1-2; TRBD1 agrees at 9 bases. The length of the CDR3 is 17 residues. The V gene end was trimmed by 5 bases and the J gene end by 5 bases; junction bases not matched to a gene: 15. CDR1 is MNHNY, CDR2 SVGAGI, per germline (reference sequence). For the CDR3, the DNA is TGTGCCAGCAGTCTTAAAACCGGGACAGGGAATCAATATGGCTACACCTTC. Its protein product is CASSLKTGTGNQYGYTF.

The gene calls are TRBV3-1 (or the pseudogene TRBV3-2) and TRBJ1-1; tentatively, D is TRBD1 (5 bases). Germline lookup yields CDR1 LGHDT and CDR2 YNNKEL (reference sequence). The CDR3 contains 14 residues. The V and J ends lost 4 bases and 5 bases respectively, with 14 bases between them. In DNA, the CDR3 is TGTGCCAGCAGCCCGGGGGGGGTCAGGACTGAAGCTTTCTTT. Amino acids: CASSPGGVRTEAFF.

CDR3 region: CASSLPGGRNLYEQYF. CDR3 nucleotide sequence: TGTGCCAGCAGTTTACCAGGCGGGAGGAACCTCTACGAGCAGTACTTC. The chain links TRBV27 to TRBJ2-7, with 8 bases lining up with TRBD2. CDR1 and CDR2 (germline): MNHEY, SMNVEV (reference sequence). J lost 3 bases, V lost 2 bases, and 9 bases had no gene match. This CDR3 is built from 16 residues.

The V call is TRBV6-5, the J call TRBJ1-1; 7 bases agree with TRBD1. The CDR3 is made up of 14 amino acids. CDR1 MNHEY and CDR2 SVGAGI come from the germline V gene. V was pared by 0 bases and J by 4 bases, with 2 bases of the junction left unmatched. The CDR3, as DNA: TGTGCCAGCAGTTACTCGACAGGGCTCACTGAAGCTTTCTTT. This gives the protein CASSYSTGLTEAFF.

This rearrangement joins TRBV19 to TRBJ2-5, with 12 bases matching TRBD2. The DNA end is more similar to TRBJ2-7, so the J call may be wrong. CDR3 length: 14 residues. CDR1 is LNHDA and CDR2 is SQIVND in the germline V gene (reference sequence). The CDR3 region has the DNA TGTGCCAGTAACGGACTAGCGGGAAGGGGCGAGCAGTACTTC. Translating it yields CASNGLAGRGEQYF.

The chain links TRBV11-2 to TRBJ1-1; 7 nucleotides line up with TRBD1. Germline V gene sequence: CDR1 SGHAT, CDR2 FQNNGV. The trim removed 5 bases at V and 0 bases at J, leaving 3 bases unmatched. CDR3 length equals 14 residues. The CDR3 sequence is CASSRTGMNTEAFF. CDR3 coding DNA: TGTGCCAGCAGCCGGACAGGAATGAACACTGAAGCTTTCTTT.

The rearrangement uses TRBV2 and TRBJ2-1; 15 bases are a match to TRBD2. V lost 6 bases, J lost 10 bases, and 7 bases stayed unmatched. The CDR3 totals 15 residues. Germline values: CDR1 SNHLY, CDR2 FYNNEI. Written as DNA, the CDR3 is TGTGCCAGCAGGCGGACTAGCGGGGGGGCCGGCGAGCAGTTCTTC. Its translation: CASRRTSGGAGEQFF.

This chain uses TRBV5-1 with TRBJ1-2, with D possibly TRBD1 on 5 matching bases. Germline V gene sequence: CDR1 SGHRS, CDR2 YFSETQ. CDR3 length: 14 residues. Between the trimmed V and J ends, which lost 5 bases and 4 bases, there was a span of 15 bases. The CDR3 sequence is CASSPDTDIYGYTF. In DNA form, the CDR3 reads TGCGCCAGCAGTCCTGACACGGACATCTATGGCTACACCTTC.

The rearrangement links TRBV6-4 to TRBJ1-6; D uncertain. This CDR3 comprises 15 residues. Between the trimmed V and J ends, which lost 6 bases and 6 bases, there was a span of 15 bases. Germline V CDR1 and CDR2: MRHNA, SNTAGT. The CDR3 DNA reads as TGTGCCAGCAGGCCCCAGGCTGGAGGTAATTCACCCCTCCACTTT. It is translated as CASRPQAGGNSPLHF.

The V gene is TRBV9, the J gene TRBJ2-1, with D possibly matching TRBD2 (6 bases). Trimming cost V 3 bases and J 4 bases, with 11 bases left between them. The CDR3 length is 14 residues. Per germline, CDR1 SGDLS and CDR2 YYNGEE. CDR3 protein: CASSAGRGYNEQFF. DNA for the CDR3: TGTGCCAGCAGCGCCGGGAGAGGATACAATGAGCAGTTCTTC.

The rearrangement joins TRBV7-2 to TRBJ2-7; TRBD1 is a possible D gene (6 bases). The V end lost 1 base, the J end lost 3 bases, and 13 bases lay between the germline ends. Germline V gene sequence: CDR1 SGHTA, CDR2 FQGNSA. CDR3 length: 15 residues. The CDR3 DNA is TGTGCCAGCAGCTTAGTTCGGGACAACCACTACGAGCAGTACTTC. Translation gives CASSLVRDNHYEQYF.

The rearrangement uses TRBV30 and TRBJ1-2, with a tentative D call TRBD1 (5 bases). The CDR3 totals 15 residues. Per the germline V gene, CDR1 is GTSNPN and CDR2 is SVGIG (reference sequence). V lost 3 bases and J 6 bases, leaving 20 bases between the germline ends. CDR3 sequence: CAWRGLGSLQNGYTF. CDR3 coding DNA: TGTGCCTGGAGGGGACTTGGGAGCCTTCAGAATGGCTACACCTTC.

The CDR3 protein is CASSQDQGLVGYTF. Here the CDR3 DNA reads TGTGCCAGCAGCCAAGATCAGGGTCTAGTTGGCTACACCTTC. The chain uses TRBV3-1 (or the pseudogene TRBV3-2) and TRBJ1-2; a weak D match, TRBD1 (5 bases). CDR3 length: 14 amino acids. The germline V and J ends were trimmed by 0 bases and 7 bases, with 12 bases remaining between them. CDR1 is LGHDT and CDR2 is YNNKEL in the germline V gene (reference sequence).

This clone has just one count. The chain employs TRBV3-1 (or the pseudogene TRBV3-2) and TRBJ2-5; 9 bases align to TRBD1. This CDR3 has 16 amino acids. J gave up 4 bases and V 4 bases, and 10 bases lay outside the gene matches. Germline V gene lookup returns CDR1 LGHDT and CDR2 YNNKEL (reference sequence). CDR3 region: CASSPTTGGWVETQYF. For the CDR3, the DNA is TGTGCCAGCAGCCCAACGACAGGGGGTTGGGTAGAGACCCAGTACTTC.